Given below is one TCR beta chain in context. This sample was included in a study of control samples from healthy donors and cancer patients. Sequencing was performed with immunoSEQ multiplex PCR; in TCRdb, only in-frame clones are kept and a portion is missing. The sample consists of about 130,000 clones, over 80% of them appearing once. This TCR was recovered from an elderly man with head and neck cancer. The material sequenced was PBMCs.

The chain's CDR3 is CASARDPGLHYEQYF. The CDR3 DNA is TGTGCCAGCGCCCGGGACCCGGGACTCCACTACGAGCAGTACTTC. This chain joins TRBV6-5 and TRBJ2-7, with D possibly TRBD2 on 6 matching bases. Germline values: CDR1 MNHEY, CDR2 SVGAGI. The CDR3 loop spans 15 amino acids. Trimming removed 8 bases at V and 3 bases at J, with 20 bases between.